Sequencing of this T cell receptor (beta chain) was carried out in a study of neurological immune-mediated disorders. Study observations and caveats: With the multiple sclerosis repertoire cluster, neither clinical nor MRI features showed any association.

This clonotype was counted at least ten times. Antigen specificity is unknown. The cDNA was generated by 5'RACE with 10-nucleotide random UMIs. A single record per CDR3 protein comes from TCRdb applying MiXCR to the 5' RACE reads. Of some 87,000 distinct CDR3 sequences in the sample, 5.8% were seen once. The time point is: longitudinal time-point 2. The CDR3 runs 12 residues. The V and J ends lost 0 bases and 8 bases respectively, with 8 bases between them. Per the germline V gene, CDR1 is DFQATT and CDR2 is SNEGSKA (reference sequence). The sequenced material came from PBMCs. The J gene is TRBJ2-1, the V gene TRBV20-1; D not certain. The receptor was isolated from a woman in her fifties or sixties with multiple sclerosis. CDR3 sequence: CSARERYHEQFF. CDR3 sequence (DNA): TGCAGTGCTAGAGAACGGTACCATGAGCAGTTCTTC.